Presented here are 32 T cell receptor beta chains from one specimen sequenced in a study of T cell clonotyping in hematopoietic cell transplantation. Measured with immunoSEQ multiplex PCR; TCRdb has only the in-frame clones, and not every one. The top ten hold roughly a sixth of the sample, which has around 5,100 clones, 32% seen once. Documented time point: recipient sample about 28 days before transplant, after cytoreduction. The sample here was peripheral blood mononuclear cells, taken before stem cell transplant. These receptors all stem from a man aged 50 to 59 with myelofibrosis. Some clones in this sample may be carry-over from other donors' samples.

V and J are TRBV30 and TRBJ2-2; 8 nucleotides align to TRBD1. Trimming cost V 4 bases and J 3 bases; bases outside gene matches: 4. Germline assignment: CDR1 GTSNPN and CDR2 SVGIG (reference sequence). The CDR3 extends over 14 amino acids. The CDR3 loop is CAWTTGGHTGELFF. The CDR3 region has the DNA TGTGCCTGGACTACAGGGGGACACACCGGGGAGCTGTTTTTT.

V gene TRBV30 combines with J gene TRBJ2-5; perhaps TRBD2 as D (5 bases). Germline V gene lookup returns CDR1 GTSNPN and CDR2 SVGIG (reference sequence). CDR3 length: 12 amino acids. Here the CDR3 reads CATGYPGETQYF. As DNA, the CDR3 is TGTGCTACGGGGTATCCGGGGGAGACCCAGTACTTC.

This clone appeared once. The chain is built from TRBV6-1 and TRBJ2-7; 7 positions agree with TRBD2. The V gene end was trimmed by 5 bases and the J gene end by 2 bases; junction bases not matched to a gene: 3. The germline gives CDR1 MNHNS, CDR2 SASEGT. The CDR3 loop spans 13 amino acids. CDR3 residues: CASSTGTTYEQYF. The CDR3 bases are TGTGCCAGCAGTACCGGGACTACCTACGAGCAGTACTTC.

This clone has only one observation. The rearrangement links TRBV30 to TRBJ2-3, with no clear D. CDR1 is GTSNPN, CDR2 SVGIG, per germline (reference sequence). Trimming took off 1 base at V and 2 bases at J, with 13 bases between the two ends. The CDR3 is made up of 15 amino acids. In DNA form, the CDR3 reads TGTGCCTGGAGTGGGTTAGGCCAGCTCACAGATACGCAGTATTTT. Protein sequence: CAWSGLGQLTDTQYF.

The rearrangement uses TRBV30 and TRBJ1-1; unclear D gene. The V gene's germline CDR1 is GTSNPN and CDR2 SVGIG (reference sequence). V dropped 3 bases and J dropped 1 base, with 6 bases sitting between them. The CDR3 runs to 12 residues. The CDR3 sequence is CAWRVANTEAFF. The CDR3 coding sequence is TGTGCCTGGAGGGTGGCGAACACTGAAGCTTTCTTT.

This chain connects TRBV30 to TRBJ1-2; maybe TRBD1 (6 bases). The CDR3 sequence is 12 residues long. Germline V gene lookup returns CDR1 GTSNPN and CDR2 SVGIG (reference sequence). Between the trimmed V and J ends, which lost 0 bases and 5 bases, there was a span of 7 bases. In nucleotides, the CDR3 is TGTGCCTGGAGTGTACAGGGTTATGGCTACACCTTC. This encodes CAWSVQGYGYTF.

In this sample, this clone turned up a few times. CDR3 in amino acids: CASSQDWSGTYEQYF. The CDR3 region has the DNA TGCGCCAGCAGCCAAGATTGGAGCGGGACCTACGAGCAGTACTTC. This sequence joins TRBV4-3 and TRBJ2-7; 7 bases are shared with TRBD2. Per the germline V gene, CDR1 is LGHNA and CDR2 is YSLEER. The CDR3 extends over 15 amino acids. V trimming: 0 bases; J trimming: 2 bases; junction bases outside the gene matches: 4.

This chain connects TRBV30 to TRBJ1-1, with unresolved D. Between the trimmed V and J ends, which lost 2 bases and 1 base, there was a span of 8 bases. There are 13 residues in the CDR3. Germline assignment: CDR1 GTSNPN and CDR2 SVGIG (reference sequence). CDR3 sequence reads: CAWSFTENTEAFF. DNA of the CDR3: TGTGCCTGGAGTTTCACAGAGAACACTGAAGCTTTCTTT.

The genes are TRBV6-5 and TRBJ1-5, with D unclear. The CDR3 length is 14 residues. The germline CDR1 and CDR2 sequences are MNHEY and SVGAGI. Trimming removed 6 bases at V and 5 bases at J, with 14 bases between. The CDR3: CASRPDSNYQPQHF. CDR3 coding DNA: TGTGCCAGCAGGCCAGACTCAAACTATCAGCCCCAGCATTTT.

The V call is TRBV30, the J call TRBJ1-2; TRBD1 might be the D (6 bases). CDR1 and CDR2 from the germline V gene are GTSNPN and SVGIG (reference sequence). Trimming pared 2 bases from V and 8 bases from J, leaving 9 bases between. This CDR3 has 11 residues. Here the CDR3 DNA reads TGTGCCTGGAGTAACAGGGCGGGCTACACCTTC. This encodes CAWSNRAGYTF. The full variable domain, in which reference TRBV30 and TRBJ1-2 provide the parts outside the CDR3, is SQTIHQWPATLVQPVGSPLSLECTVEGTSNPNLYWYRQAAGRGLQLLFYSVGIGQISSEVPQNLSASRPQDRQFILSSKKLLLSDSGFYLCAWSNRAGYTFGSGTRLTVV.

The chain employs TRBV30 and TRBJ1-5; D is unresolved. Germline V gives CDR1 GTSNPN, CDR2 SVGIG (reference sequence). The CDR3 spans 15 residues. V shed 0 bases and J shed 8 bases, with 17 bases lying between them. This CDR3 is CAWSVTLAPIEPQHF. The DNA for the CDR3 is TGTGCCTGGAGTGTCACCCTGGCCCCTATTGAGCCCCAGCATTTT. The full variable domain, completed using reference TRBV30 and TRBJ1-5, is SQTIHQWPATLVQPVGSPLSLECTVEGTSNPNLYWYRQAAGRGLQLLFYSVGIGQISSEVPQNLSASRPQDRQFILSSKKLLLSDSGFYLCAWSVTLAPIEPQHFGDGTRLSIL.

This clone was observed a single time. This rearrangement joins TRBV25-1 to TRBJ1-2; no firm D call. This CDR3 is 13 amino acids long. V lost 3 bases, J lost 8 bases, and 13 bases lay in between. Germline CDR1 reads MGHDK; CDR2 reads SYGVNS. CDR3 nucleotide sequence: TGTGCCAGCAGTGATACCAGTCTCCGGGGCTACACCTTC. This gives the protein CASSDTSLRGYTF.

The rearrangement uses TRBV29-1 and TRBJ1-2; D ambiguous. Germline V gene sequence: CDR1 SQVTM, CDR2 ANQGSEA. CDR3 length equals 12 residues. The V gene lost 3 bases and the J gene lost 2 bases, with 7 bases spanning the gap. For the CDR3, the DNA is TGCAGCGTTGAGGAAGGGAACTATGGCTACACCTTC. Its protein is CSVEEGNYGYTF.

The chain carries TRBV7-2 and TRBJ2-7; unclear D gene. Germline-derived CDR1 and CDR2 are SGHTA and FQGNSA. The ends were cut back, 6 bases at V and 6 bases at J, with 21 bases in the middle. The CDR3 sequence is 15 residues long. This CDR3 is CASRPSGSLTLEQYF. DNA of the CDR3: TGTGCCAGCAGGCCATCCGGGTCCCTTACTCTCGAGCAGTACTTC.

The gene calls are TRBV20-1 and TRBJ2-7; 8 positions agree with TRBD2. The CDR3 spans 11 residues. CDR1 DFQATT and CDR2 SNEGSKA come from the germline V gene (reference sequence). The ends lost 7 bases at V and 7 bases at J; junction bases unmatched: 6. The DNA of the CDR3 is TGCAGTGGCGGGGGGCCGGGGGAGCAGTACTTC. Translated: CSGGGPGEQYF.

This sequence joins TRBV30 and TRBJ1-2, with D unclear. Germline assignment: CDR1 GTSNPN and CDR2 SVGIG (reference sequence). This CDR3 comprises 13 residues. Trimming removed 0 bases from V and 7 bases from J, with 12 bases in between. The CDR3: CAWSVNKESGYTF. The DNA for the CDR3 is TGTGCCTGGAGTGTAAACAAGGAGAGTGGCTACACCTTC.

The chain employs TRBV30 and TRBJ2-6, with a tentative D call TRBD1 (6 bases). CDR1 and CDR2 from the germline V gene are GTSNPN and SVGIG (reference sequence). Trimming shortened V by 3 bases and J by 4 bases, and 16 bases separated the two germline ends. The CDR3 covers 16 residues. CDR3 sequence reads: CAWRPVGGRGANVLTF. CDR3 DNA: TGTGCCTGGAGACCCGTAGGGGGTAGGGGGGCCAACGTCCTGACTTTC.

This clone was found a few times. The V call is TRBV5-8, the J call TRBJ1-5; maybe TRBD1 (5 bases). Germline CDR1 and CDR2: SGHTS and YDEGEE. This CDR3 has 15 amino acids. Trimming left V 0 bases short and J 0 bases short, with 7 bases between. DNA for the CDR3: TGTGCCAGCAGCTTGGGCCAGGGTAGCAATCAGCCCCAGCATTTT. Protein sequence: CASSLGQGSNQPQHF.

This sequence joins TRBV6-1 and TRBJ1-2, with D perhaps matching TRBD1 (6 bases). Germline loops: CDR1 MNHNS, CDR2 SASEGT. This CDR3 is built from 15 residues. The V gene lost 1 base and the J gene lost 2 bases, with 11 bases spanning the gap. The CDR3 is CASSEGSGTNYGYTF. The CDR3 nucleotides read TGTGCCAGCAGTGAAGGGTCCGGGACAAACTATGGCTACACCTTC.

This clone was counted a few times. The chain couples TRBV30 to TRBJ1-1; D uncertain. The CDR3 consists of 14 residues. The V and J ends lost 2 bases and 5 bases respectively, with 15 bases between them. Germline lookup yields CDR1 GTSNPN and CDR2 SVGIG (reference sequence). The DNA of the CDR3 is TGTGCCTGGAGTCAATCTCCCGTCTGGACTGAAGCTTTCTTT. Its translation: CAWSQSPVWTEAFF.

The chain is built from TRBV5-8 and TRBJ2-7, with 8 bases aligning to TRBD1. This CDR3 has 15 residues. With V trimmed by 3 bases and J by 3 bases, 8 bases remained unmatched. Germline CDR1 SGHTS, CDR2 YDEGEE. CDR3 DNA: TGTGCCAGCAGCTCCCATCAGGGGGCGGTCTACGAGCAGTACTTC. It encodes CASSSHQGAVYEQYF.

This clone turned up a few times. The chain employs TRBV6-6 and TRBJ1-2; D possibly corresponds to TRBD1 (5 bases). Germline CDR1 and CDR2: MNHNY and SVGAGI (reference sequence). V was trimmed by 5 bases and J by 2 bases, leaving 12 bases between them. The CDR3 loop spans 14 amino acids. The CDR3 sequence: CASSTGGDNYGYTF. Written as DNA, the CDR3 is TGTGCCAGCAGTACCGGCGGGGACAACTATGGCTACACCTTC.

The V gene is TRBV13, the J gene TRBJ1-1; D gene unclear. The germline V gene has CDR1 PRHDT and CDR2 FYEKMQ (reference sequence). This CDR3 region has 16 residues. The ends were cut back, 4 bases at V and 1 base at J, with 16 bases in the middle. The CDR3 nucleotides are TGTGCCAGCAGCTCGGCGGCGGGCATCCCGAACACTGAAGCTTTCTTT. Protein product: CASSSAAGIPNTEAFF.

The V call is TRBV30, the J call TRBJ2-5, with 10 positions matching TRBD1. The CDR3 is 15 residues long. J lost 5 bases, V lost 2 bases, and 8 bases had no gene match. Per the germline V gene, CDR1 is GTSNPN and CDR2 is SVGIG (reference sequence). As DNA, the CDR3 is TGTGCCTGGAGTTCAGAGACAGGGGGCGCGGAGACCCAGTACTTC. This codes for CAWSSETGGAETQYF.

This clone has a single count. The J gene is TRBJ1-4, the V gene TRBV30; D is perhaps TRBD1 (5 bases). This CDR3 contains 14 residues. V was trimmed by 0 bases and J by 5 bases, leaving 10 bases between them. Germline V CDR1 and CDR2: GTSNPN, SVGIG (reference sequence). CDR3 nucleotides: TGTGCCTGGAGTGTGGGGGAGGGAAATGAAAAACTGTTTTTT. Translating gives CAWSVGEGNEKLFF.

The chain has TRBV30 and TRBJ2-5; 8 bases are a match to TRBD2. This CDR3 comprises 13 residues. Looked up from germline, CDR1 is GTSNPN and CDR2 is SVGIG (reference sequence). V trimming: 3 bases; J trimming: 4 bases; junction bases outside the gene matches: 4. In DNA, the CDR3 is TGTGCCTGGAGCAGCGGGAGAGGAGAGACCCAGTACTTC. Protein sequence: CAWSSGRGETQYF. The full variable domain, with the rest looked up from reference TRBV30 and TRBJ2-5, is SQTIHQWPATLVQPVGSPLSLECTVEGTSNPNLYWYRQAAGRGLQLLFYSVGIGQISSEVPQNLSASRPQDRQFILSSKKLLLSDSGFYLCAWSSGRGETQYFGPGTRLLVL.

This clone turned up a few times. The chain links TRBV28 to TRBJ2-4, with D perhaps TRBD1 or TRBD2 (6 bases each). V was pared by 5 bases and J by 7 bases, with 15 bases between. The CDR3 extends over 14 amino acids. CDR1 is MDHEN and CDR2 is SYDVKM in the germline V gene. This CDR3 reads CASSLRGGRNIQYF. DNA for the CDR3: TGTGCCAGCAGTCTCCGAGGGGGGAGGAACATTCAGTACTTC.

The chain combines TRBV9 with TRBJ1-2, with D tentatively TRBD1 (5 bases). The V end lost 4 bases, the J end lost 2 bases, and 12 bases lay between the germline ends. The CDR3 length is 14 residues. Germline values: CDR1 SGDLS, CDR2 YYNGEE. Here the CDR3 reads CASSSGGFNYGYTF. The CDR3 bases are TGTGCCAGCAGCTCCGGGGGTTTCAACTATGGCTACACCTTC.

This clone was found a few times. This rearrangement joins TRBV29-1 to TRBJ1-1, with TRBD1 identical over 7 bases. CDR3 size: 12 residues. Germline V CDR1 and CDR2: SQVTM, ANQGSEA. V lost 7 bases to trimming and J lost 0 bases; unmatched junction nucleotides: 2. This CDR3 reads CSGGQMNTEAFF. The CDR3 DNA reads as TGCAGCGGGGGACAGATGAACACTGAAGCTTTCTTT.

This rearrangement joins TRBV30 to TRBJ1-2; D remains unclear. The CDR3 is 11 residues long. Trimming left V 0 bases short and J 6 bases short, with 5 bases between. CDR1 GTSNPN and CDR2 SVGIG come from the germline V gene (reference sequence). The chain's CDR3 is CAWSVEHGYTF. The CDR3 coding sequence is TGTGCCTGGAGTGTAGAGCATGGCTACACCTTC.

The chain employs TRBV30 and TRBJ2-7, with 7 nucleotides matching TRBD1. J lost 2 bases, V lost 3 bases, and 1 base had no gene match. The germline gives CDR1 GTSNPN, CDR2 SVGIG (reference sequence). CDR3 length equals 12 residues. CDR3 loop: CAWRRGPYEQYF. The CDR3 region has the DNA TGTGCCTGGAGAAGGGGGCCCTACGAGCAGTACTTC. Using reference TRBV30 and TRBJ2-7 for the parts outside the CDR3, the full variable domain is SQTIHQWPATLVQPVGSPLSLECTVEGTSNPNLYWYRQAAGRGLQLLFYSVGIGQISSEVPQNLSASRPQDRQFILSSKKLLLSDSGFYLCAWRRGPYEQYFGPGTRLTVT.

This clone was detected only a few times. The chain carries TRBV10-1 and TRBJ2-7; TRBD1 matches 10 bases. Germline V gives CDR1 WNHNN, CDR2 SYGVQD (reference sequence). The CDR3 loop spans 15 amino acids. Losses at the gene ends were 9 bases for V and 5 bases for J; bases not matched to a gene: 13. The CDR3 DNA reads as TGCGCCAGTTATGCACCGGGACAGGGGATTAACGAGCAGTACTTC. The encoded protein is CASYAPGQGINEQYF.